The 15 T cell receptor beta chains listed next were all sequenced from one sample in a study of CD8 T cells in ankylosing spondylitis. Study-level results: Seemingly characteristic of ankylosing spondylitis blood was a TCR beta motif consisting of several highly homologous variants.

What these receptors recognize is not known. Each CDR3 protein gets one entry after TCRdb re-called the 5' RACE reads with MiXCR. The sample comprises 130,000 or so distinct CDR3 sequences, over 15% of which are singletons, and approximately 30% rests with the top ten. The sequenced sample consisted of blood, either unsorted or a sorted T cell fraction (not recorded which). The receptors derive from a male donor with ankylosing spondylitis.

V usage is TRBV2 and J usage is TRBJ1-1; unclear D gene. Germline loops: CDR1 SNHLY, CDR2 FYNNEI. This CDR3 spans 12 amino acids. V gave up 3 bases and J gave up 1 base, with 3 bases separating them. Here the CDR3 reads CASSEANTEAFF. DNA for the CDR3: TGTGCCAGCAGTGAGGCGAACACTGAAGCTTTCTTT.

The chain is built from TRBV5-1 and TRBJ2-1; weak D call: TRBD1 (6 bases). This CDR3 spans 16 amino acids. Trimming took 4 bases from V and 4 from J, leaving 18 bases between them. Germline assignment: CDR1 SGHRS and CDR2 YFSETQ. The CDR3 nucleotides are TGCGCCAGCAGCACCTCTGCCAGGGGCGAATACAATGAGCAGTTCTTC. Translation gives CASSTSARGEYNEQFF.

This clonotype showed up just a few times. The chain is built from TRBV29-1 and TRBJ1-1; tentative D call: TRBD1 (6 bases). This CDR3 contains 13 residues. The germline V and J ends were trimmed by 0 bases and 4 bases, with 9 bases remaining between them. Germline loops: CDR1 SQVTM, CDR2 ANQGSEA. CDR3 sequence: CSVEDLGGTEAFF. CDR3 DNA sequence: TGCAGCGTTGAAGATCTAGGGGGCACTGAAGCTTTCTTT.

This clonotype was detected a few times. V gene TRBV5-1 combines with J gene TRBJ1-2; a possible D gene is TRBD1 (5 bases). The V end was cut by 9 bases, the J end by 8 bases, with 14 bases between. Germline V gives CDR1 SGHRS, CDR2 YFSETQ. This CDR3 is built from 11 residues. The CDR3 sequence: CATQGQGGYTF. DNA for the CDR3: TGCGCCACCCAAGGTCAGGGCGGCTACACCTTC.

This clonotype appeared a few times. The CDR3 loop reads CASSLGFPQNEQYF. As DNA, the CDR3 is TGTGCCAGCAGTTTAGGGTTTCCCCAGAACGAGCAGTACTTC. The chain carries TRBV12-3 or TRBV12-4 and TRBJ2-7; D is ambiguous. Trimming left V 1 base short and J 5 bases short, with 12 bases between. The CDR3 totals 14 residues.

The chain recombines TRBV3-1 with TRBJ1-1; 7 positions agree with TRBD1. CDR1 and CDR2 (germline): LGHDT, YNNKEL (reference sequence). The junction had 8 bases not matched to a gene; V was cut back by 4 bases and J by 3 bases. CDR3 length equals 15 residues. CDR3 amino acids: CASSLLRGDYTEAFF. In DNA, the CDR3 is TGTGCCAGCAGCCTCCTCAGGGGGGATTACACTGAAGCTTTCTTT.

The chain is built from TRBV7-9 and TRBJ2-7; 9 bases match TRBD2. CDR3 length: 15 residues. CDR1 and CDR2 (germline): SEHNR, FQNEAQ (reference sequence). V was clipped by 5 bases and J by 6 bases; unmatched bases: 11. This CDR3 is CASSLELAGAGEQYF. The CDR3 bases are TGTGCCAGCAGCCTCGAATTAGCGGGAGCCGGCGAGCAGTACTTC. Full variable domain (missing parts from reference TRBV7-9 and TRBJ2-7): DTGVSQNPRHKITKRGQNVTFRCDPISEHNRLYWYRQTLGQGPEFLTYFQNEAQLEKSRLLSDRFSAERPKGSFSTLEIQRTEQGDSAMYLCASSLELAGAGEQYFGPGTRLTVT.

The DNA for the CDR3 is TGCGCCAGCAGCCAGAGCGGAACAGGGATTACCGGGGAGCTGTTTTTT. Protein: CASSQSGTGITGELFF. This chain joins TRBV4-3 and TRBJ2-2; TRBD1 might be the D (6 bases). This CDR3 has 16 residues. The V gene lost 3 bases and the J gene lost 5 bases, with 16 bases spanning the gap. Germline CDR1 reads LGHNA; CDR2 reads YSLEER.

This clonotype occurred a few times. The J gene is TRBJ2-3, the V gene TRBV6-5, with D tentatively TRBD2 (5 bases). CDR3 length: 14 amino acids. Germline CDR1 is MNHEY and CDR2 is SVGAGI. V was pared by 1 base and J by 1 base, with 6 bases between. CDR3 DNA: TGTGCCAGCAGTTACTTCGGGGGCACAGATACGCAGTATTTT. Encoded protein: CASSYFGGTDTQYF.

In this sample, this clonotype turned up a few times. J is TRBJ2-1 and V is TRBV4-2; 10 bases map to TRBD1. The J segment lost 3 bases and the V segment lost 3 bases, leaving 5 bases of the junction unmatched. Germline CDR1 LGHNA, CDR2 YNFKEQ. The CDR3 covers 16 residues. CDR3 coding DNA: TGTGCCAGCAGCCAGCCGGGACAGGGGCTCTACAATGAGCAGTTCTTC. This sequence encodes CASSQPGQGLYNEQFF.

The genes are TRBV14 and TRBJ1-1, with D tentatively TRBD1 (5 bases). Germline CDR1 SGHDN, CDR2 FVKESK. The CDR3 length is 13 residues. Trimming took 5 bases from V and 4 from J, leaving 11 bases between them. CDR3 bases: TGTGCCAGCAGCTCAGGGATTGGCACTGAAGCTTTCTTT. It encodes CASSSGIGTEAFF. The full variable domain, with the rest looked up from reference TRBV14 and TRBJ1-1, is EAGVTQFPSHSVIEKGQTVTLRCDPISGHDNLYWYRRVMGKEIKFLLHFVKESKQDESGMPNNRFLAERTGGTYSTLKVQPAELEDSGVYFCASSSGIGTEAFFGQGTRLTVV.

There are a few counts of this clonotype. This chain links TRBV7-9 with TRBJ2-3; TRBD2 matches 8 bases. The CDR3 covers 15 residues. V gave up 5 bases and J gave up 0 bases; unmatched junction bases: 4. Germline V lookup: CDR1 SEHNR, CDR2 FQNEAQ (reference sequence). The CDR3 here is CASSMRGASTDTQYF. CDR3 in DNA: TGTGCCAGCAGCATGCGGGGGGCCAGCACAGATACGCAGTATTTT.

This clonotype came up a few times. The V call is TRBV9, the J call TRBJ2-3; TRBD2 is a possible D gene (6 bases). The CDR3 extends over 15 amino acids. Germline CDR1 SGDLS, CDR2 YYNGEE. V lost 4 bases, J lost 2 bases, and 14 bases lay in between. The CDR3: CASSFHPGATDTQYF. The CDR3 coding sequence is TGTGCCAGCAGCTTTCATCCGGGAGCCACAGATACGCAGTATTTT.

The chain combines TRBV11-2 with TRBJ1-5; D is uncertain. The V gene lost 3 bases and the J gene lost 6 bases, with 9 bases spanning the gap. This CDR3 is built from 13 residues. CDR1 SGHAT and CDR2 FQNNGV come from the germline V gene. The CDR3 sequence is CASSFGPAQPQHF. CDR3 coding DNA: TGTGCCAGCAGCTTTGGGCCCGCTCAGCCCCAGCATTTT.

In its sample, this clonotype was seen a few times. The CDR3 is CASSFGSTNEQFF. CDR3 nucleotides: TGTGCCAGCAGCTTTGGCAGCACCAATGAGCAGTTCTTC. The chain recombines TRBV5-5 with TRBJ2-1; D remains ambiguous. The CDR3 extends over 13 amino acids. Germline CDR1 SGHKS, CDR2 YYEKEE (reference sequence). Trimming took off 2 bases at V and 6 bases at J, with 9 bases between the two ends.